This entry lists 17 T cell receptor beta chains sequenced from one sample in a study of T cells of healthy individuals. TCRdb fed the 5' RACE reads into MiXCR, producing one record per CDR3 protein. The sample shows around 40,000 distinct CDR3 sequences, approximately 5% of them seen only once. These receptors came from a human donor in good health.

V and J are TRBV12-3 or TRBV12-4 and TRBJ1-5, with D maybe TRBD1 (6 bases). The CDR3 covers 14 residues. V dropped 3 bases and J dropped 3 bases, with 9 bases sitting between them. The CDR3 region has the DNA TGTGCCAGCAGTTTTGGGACATCCAATCAGCCCCAGCATTTT. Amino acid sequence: CASSFGTSNQPQHF.

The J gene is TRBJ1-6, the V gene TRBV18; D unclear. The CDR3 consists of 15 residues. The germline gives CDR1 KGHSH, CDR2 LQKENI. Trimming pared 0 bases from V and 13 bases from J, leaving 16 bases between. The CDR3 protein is CASSPPGRSGPPLHF. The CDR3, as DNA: TGTGCCAGCTCACCACCGGGCAGGAGTGGCCCCCCCCTCCACTTT.

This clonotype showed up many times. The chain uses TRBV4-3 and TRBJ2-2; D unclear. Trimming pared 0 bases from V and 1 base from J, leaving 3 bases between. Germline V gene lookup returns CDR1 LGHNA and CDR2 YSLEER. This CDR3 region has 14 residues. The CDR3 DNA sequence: TGCGCCAGCAGCCAAGAGGTGAACACCGGGGAGCTGTTTTTT. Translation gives CASSQEVNTGELFF.

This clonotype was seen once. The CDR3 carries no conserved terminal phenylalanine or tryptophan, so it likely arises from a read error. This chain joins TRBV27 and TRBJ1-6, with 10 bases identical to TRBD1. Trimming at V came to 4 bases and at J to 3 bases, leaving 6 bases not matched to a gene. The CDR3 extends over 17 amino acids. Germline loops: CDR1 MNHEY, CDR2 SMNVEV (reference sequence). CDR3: CASSWDRGRGYNSPLHC. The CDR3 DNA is TGTGCCAGCAGTTGGGACAGGGGCAGAGGCTATAATTCACCCCTCCACTGT.

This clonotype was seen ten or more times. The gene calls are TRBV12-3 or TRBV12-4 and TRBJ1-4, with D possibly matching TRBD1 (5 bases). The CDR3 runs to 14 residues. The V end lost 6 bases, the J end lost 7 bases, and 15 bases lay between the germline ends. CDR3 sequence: CASSRTGTSEKLFF. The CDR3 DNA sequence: TGTGCCAGCAGCCGAACTGGGACTTCTGAAAAACTGTTTTTT.

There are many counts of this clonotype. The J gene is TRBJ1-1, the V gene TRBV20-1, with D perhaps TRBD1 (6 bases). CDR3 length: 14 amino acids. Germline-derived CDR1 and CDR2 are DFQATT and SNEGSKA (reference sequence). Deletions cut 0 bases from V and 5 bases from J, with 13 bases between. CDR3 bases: TGCAGTGCTAGAGAGCCAGGGGATGGGACTGAAGCTTTCTTT. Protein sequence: CSAREPGDGTEAFF.

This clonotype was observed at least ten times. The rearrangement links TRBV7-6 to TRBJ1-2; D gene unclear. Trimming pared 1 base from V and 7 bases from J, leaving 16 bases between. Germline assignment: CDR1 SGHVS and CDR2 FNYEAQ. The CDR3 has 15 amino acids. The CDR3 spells CASSLGGDLGSGYTF. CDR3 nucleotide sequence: TGTGCCAGCAGCTTAGGGGGAGATCTCGGCTCTGGCTACACCTTC.

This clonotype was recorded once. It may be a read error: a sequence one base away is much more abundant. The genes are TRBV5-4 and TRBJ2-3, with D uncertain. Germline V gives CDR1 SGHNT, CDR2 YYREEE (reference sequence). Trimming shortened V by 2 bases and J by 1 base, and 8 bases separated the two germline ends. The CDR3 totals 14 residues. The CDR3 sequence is CASSLDSRTDTQYF. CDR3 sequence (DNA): TGTGCCAGCAGCTTAGACTCACGCACAGATACGCAGTATTTT.

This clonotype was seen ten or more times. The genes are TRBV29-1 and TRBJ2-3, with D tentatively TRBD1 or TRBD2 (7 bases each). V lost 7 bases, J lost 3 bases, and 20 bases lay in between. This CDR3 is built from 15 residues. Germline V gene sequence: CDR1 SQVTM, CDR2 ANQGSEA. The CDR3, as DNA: TGCAGCGGATTTGGGGGGGGACAGTCAACAGATACGCAGTATTTT. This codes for CSGFGGGQSTDTQYF.

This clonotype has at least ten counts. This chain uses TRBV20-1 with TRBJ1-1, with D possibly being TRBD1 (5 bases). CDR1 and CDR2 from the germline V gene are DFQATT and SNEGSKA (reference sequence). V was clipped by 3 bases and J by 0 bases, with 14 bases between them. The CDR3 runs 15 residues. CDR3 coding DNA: TGCAGTGCTAGTAATCGTCAGGGACTGAACACTGAAGCTTTCTTT. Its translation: CSASNRQGLNTEAFF.

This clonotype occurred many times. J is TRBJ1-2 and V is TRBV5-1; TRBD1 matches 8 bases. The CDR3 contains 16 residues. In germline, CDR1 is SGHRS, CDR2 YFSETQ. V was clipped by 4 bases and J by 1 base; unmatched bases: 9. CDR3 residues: CASSNPTGVLNYGYTF. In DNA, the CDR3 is TGCGCCAGCAGCAATCCGACAGGGGTCCTTAACTATGGCTACACCTTC.

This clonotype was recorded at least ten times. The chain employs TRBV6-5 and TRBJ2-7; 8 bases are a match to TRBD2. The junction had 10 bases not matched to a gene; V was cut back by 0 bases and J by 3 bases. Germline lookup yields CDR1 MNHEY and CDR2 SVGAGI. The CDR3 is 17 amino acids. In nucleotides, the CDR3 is TGTGCCAGCAGTTACTCGAGATCCAGCGGGAGTCTCTACGAGCAGTACTTC. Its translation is CASSYSRSSGSLYEQYF.

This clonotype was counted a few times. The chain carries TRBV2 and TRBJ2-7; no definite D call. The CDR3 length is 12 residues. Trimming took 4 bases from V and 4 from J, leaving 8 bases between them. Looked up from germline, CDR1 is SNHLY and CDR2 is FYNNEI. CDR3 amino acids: CASSALQYEQYF. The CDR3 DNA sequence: TGTGCCAGCAGTGCTCTACAGTACGAGCAGTACTTC.

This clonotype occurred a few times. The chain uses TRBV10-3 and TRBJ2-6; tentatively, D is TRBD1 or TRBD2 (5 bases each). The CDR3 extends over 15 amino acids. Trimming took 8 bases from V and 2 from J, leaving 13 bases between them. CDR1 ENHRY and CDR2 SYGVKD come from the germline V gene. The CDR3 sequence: CAIGSGSPGANVLTF. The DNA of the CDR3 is TGTGCCATCGGGTCAGGGAGTCCTGGGGCCAACGTCCTGACTTTC.

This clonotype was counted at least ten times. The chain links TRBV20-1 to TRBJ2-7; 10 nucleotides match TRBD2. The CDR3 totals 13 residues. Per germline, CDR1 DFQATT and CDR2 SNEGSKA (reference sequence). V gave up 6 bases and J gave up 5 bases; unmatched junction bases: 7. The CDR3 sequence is CSAPSGSWNEQYF. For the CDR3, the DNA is TGCAGTGCCCCTAGCGGGAGTTGGAACGAGCAGTACTTC.

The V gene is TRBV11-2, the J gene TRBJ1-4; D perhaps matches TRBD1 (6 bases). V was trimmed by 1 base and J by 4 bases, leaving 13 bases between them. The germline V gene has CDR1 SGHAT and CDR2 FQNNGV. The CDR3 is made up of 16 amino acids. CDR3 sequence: CASSLGMGQRNEKLFF. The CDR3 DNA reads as TGTGCCAGCAGCTTAGGTATGGGACAACGTAATGAAAAACTGTTTTTT.

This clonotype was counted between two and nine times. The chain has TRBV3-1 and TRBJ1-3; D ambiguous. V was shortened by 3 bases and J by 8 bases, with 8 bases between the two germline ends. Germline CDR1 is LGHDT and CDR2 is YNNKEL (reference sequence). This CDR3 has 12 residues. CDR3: CASSQSGYTIYF. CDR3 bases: TGTGCCAGCAGCCAGTCAGGCTACACCATATATTTT.